A selection of T cell receptor beta chains follows, all from one sample in a study of cytomegalovirus exposure and HLA in healthy donors. Using immunoSEQ multiplex PCR, the repertoire was profiled, and TCRdb retains in-frame clones only, with some absent. Here the sample table reports tens of thousands of clones. The sequenced material came from PBMCs. The source is a woman aged 60-75 years in good health and CMV-seropositive. Both conserved end residues are trimmed from each CDR3.

V gene	J gene	CDR3 protein
TRBV7-6	TRBJ2-3	ASSPGGVADTQY
TRBV4-1	TRBJ1-1	ASSQEPGLPEAF
TRBV5-8	TRBJ1-1	ASSPDRGAEAF
TRBV11-2	TRBJ1-6	ASSSQVDYNSPLH
TRBV27	TRBJ2-3	ASSLGQVSTDTQY
TRBV12-5	TRBJ1-1	ASGLVLQRTDMNTEAF
TRBV7-9	TRBJ2-7	ASSLGWTGGSGEQY
TRBV6-1	TRBJ1-5	ASSEALLIQGRGQPQH
TRBV6-1	TRBJ2-3	ASLERGGQGDTQY
TRBV7-2	TRBJ2-5	ASSLAGGGAVETQY
TRBV6-1	TRBJ1-1	ASSELGRVMNTEAF
TRBV19	TRBJ1-6	ASRGGTGSQGISPLH
TRBV9	TRBJ2-7	ASSVAPRGTSGLYEQY
TRBV6-5	TRBJ2-7	ASSYSYPLGVEQY
TRBV7-6	TRBJ2-2	ASSPGGTNTGELF
TRBV4-3	TRBJ1-2	ASSQGGQFGNYGYT
TRBV6-1	TRBJ1-1	ASRQGARTEAF
TRBV4-1	TRBJ2-5	ASSQVRQGPQETQY
TRBV28	TRBJ2-7	ASRTGAGGAYEQY
TRBV29-1	TRBJ2-1	SVELSGGTYNEQF
TRBV18	TRBJ1-4	ASSPAGEKLF
TRBV9	TRBJ1-6	ASTRGSYNSPLH
TRBV6-1	TRBJ2-1	ASSVGHSFAYNEQF
TRBV27	TRBJ2-2	ASSLSQRTNTGELF
TRBV5-1	TRBJ1-5	ASSSGLSNQPQH
TRBV5-1	TRBJ2-1	ASSQLQGAGEQF
TRBV7-2	TRBJ2-5	ASSLSRTGGKETQY
TRBV19	TRBJ1-1	ASSAGDRVTEAF
TRBV27	TRBJ1-6	ASSLETGMGSPLH
TRBV10-3	TRBJ1-6	AIREGQGGNSPLH
TRBV27	TRBJ1-4	ASSLRPPGPGVGKLF
TRBV5-4	TRBJ2-2	ASSSGRGEHTGELF
TRBV5-6	TRBJ2-1	ASRNQGNEQF
TRBV18	TRBJ1-2	ASSPPTYGYT
TRBV5-1	TRBJ2-5	ASSGGSQETQY
TRBV18	TRBJ2-7	ASSLGQGAGEQY
TRBV5-1	TRBJ2-3	ASKGGVTTDTQY
TRBV5-5	TRBJ1-6	ASSSPGGNNSPLH
TRBV19	TRBJ1-1	ASSIGQGMNTEAF
TRBV27	TRBJ1-2	ASRTLGQGADGYT
TRBV4-1	TRBJ2-3	ASSQEGAVRTDTQY
TRBV7-2	TRBJ2-5	ASSLTTSGGAGETQY
TRBV2	TRBJ1-5	ASRQDSNQPQH
TRBV5-6	TRBJ2-7	ASRGMGTGAYEQY
TRBV6-1	TRBJ1-5	ASTPEGVQPQH
TRBV6-5	TRBJ2-7	ASRVSSYEQY
TRBV4-1	TRBJ2-6	ASSQDRVGGGLSGANVLT
TRBV7-2	TRBJ2-7	ASSSLEMGTYEQY
TRBV5-1	TRBJ2-5	ASSSGGQGQTQY
TRBV6-1	TRBJ2-2	ASSARLGTGVAGELF
TRBV5-1	TRBJ1-1	ASSEPKNTEAF
TRBV11-1	TRBJ2-7	ASSLATTSGGNEQY
TRBV6-6	TRBJ2-7	ATLPQRGAYEQY
TRBV28	TRBJ1-4	ASGQGEEKLF
TRBV5-1	TRBJ1-2	ASSLGGEANYGYT
TRBV11-3	TRBJ1-1	ASRRAGANTEAF
TRBV7-2	TRBJ1-1	ASRTRGGALNTEAF
TRBV9	TRBJ2-1	ASSVVGSSYNEQF
TRBV6-1	TRBJ1-5	ASTWGTGSNQPQH
TRBV7-9	TRBJ2-7	ASSLGSYGGVSYEQY